The rows below give T cell receptor beta chains drawn from one sample of a study of blood T cell repertoires in COVID-19. Repertoires were generated with immunoSEQ multiplex PCR, while TCRdb's copy carries only in-frame clones and drops some. The sample holds roughly 100,000 clones, around 88% seen once. Sequencing was done on a sample of peripheral blood. These receptors were obtained from a human donor in a cohort sampled during active COVID-19. CDR3s include the opening cysteine and the closing phenylalanine or tryptophan. Only part of the rows carry a size: once, few, many, or a class if the clone is expanded.

cdr3_aa | j_call | v_call | clone_size
CASSPSLRAPTLDYEQYF | TRBJ2-7 | TRBV28 | -
CASSSTGASSYGYTF | TRBJ1-2 | TRBV5-1 | -
CASSEPEGRVQYF | TRBJ2-7 | TRBV10-1 | -
CSGGDINYGYTF | TRBJ1-2 | TRBV29-1 | -
CASSSRDRNSPLHF | TRBJ1-6 | TRBV5-6 | -
CASSRIGGNTGELFF | TRBJ2-2 | TRBV7-2 | -
CASFSEAGAEYNSPLHF | TRBJ1-6 | TRBV11-2 | -
CASSTGTGSPYGYTF | TRBJ1-2 | TRBV9 | -
CASSIRESNEKLFF | TRBJ1-4 | TRBV19 | once
CASSFSGAGYGEKLFF | TRBJ1-4 | TRBV11-2 | -
CASAPGLITGELFF | TRBJ2-2 | TRBV2 | -
CASSEGRELDTQYF | TRBJ2-3 | TRBV6-1 | -
CASSQTQETQYF | TRBJ2-5 | TRBV5-1 | -
CASSPSGGAPDTQYF | TRBJ2-3 | TRBV6-5 | -
CASSYLSGQTSYGYTF | TRBJ1-2 | TRBV6-5 | -
CASSLQLGDTQYF | TRBJ2-3 | TRBV5-4 | -
CASSQEPRGGSTDTQYF | TRBJ2-3 | TRBV4-2 | -
CASSIDAEDTQYF | TRBJ2-3 | TRBV19 | -
CASSLGTSGTYEQYF | TRBJ2-7 | TRBV4-3 | -
CASSQDVGSYEQYF | TRBJ2-7 | TRBV4-3 | -
CASSPWGGWGEKLFF | TRBJ1-4 | TRBV28 | -
CASSFAGRAQETQYF | TRBJ2-5 | TRBV5-6 | -
CASSLRTGQVYPLFF | TRBJ1-4 | TRBV27 | -
CATGRASTDTQYF | TRBJ2-3 | TRBV24-1 | -
CASSFGPSGHNEQFF | TRBJ2-1 | TRBV11-2 | -
CASSRTGGRETQYF | TRBJ2-5 | TRBV27 | -
CASSPLTGDTGELFF | TRBJ2-2 | TRBV5-1 | -
CASSKEGSGGEETQYF | TRBJ2-5 | TRBV21-1 | -
CASSLAGGYGYTF | TRBJ1-2 | TRBV5-1 | -
CASSQSRQGSHEQYF | TRBJ2-7 | TRBV16 | -
CASSQDWSRWDSSSYEQYF | TRBJ2-7 | TRBV4-3 | -
CASSYRGGRAADTQYF | TRBJ2-3 | TRBV6-5 | once
CASSYARNYEQYF | TRBJ2-7 | TRBV6-5 | -
CASSFGESPLHF | TRBJ1-6 | TRBV12-3/TRBV12-4 | -